What follows are 14 T cell receptor beta chains derived from one specimen sequenced in a study of human CD8 memory T cell subsets. CCR7+ PD-1+ TIGIT+ early memory CD8+ cells with dysfunctional traits were TPEX. UMI-labeled 5' RACE was the method by which TCR beta libraries were made. TCRdb reprocessed the 5' RACE reads and reports one entry per CDR3 protein, with no DNA. Its listing shows more than 9,000 distinct CDR3 sequences. The sequencing input was CD8+ T cells from PBMCs. The receptors stem from a human donor in good health.

This chain uses TRBV28 with TRBJ2-1; TCRdb picks TRBD1, but there is no DNA to check that call. The CDR3 totals 11 residues. Germline V gives CDR1 MDHEN, CDR2 SYDVKM. The CDR3 reads CARTDYNEQFF.

This chain links TRBV7-9 with TRBJ2-1; checking the TCRdb D call of TRBD2 is not possible without DNA. CDR1 and CDR2 (germline): SEHNR, FQNEAQ (reference sequence). The CDR3 runs to 15 residues. This CDR3 is CASSPPGREGDEQFF.

This clonotype is identified as medium-sized from frequency. The chain uses TRBV2 and TRBJ2-1; the TCRdb call, TRBD2, lacks DNA for checking. From germline, CDR1 is SNHLY and CDR2 FYNNEI. This CDR3 is built from 17 residues. CDR3 in amino acids: CASSAPTSGGSYNEQFF.

This clonotype is deemed medium-sized by its frequency. The gene calls are TRBV20-1 and TRBJ1-1. Germline values: CDR1 DFQATT, CDR2 SNEGSKA (reference sequence). There are 13 residues in the CDR3. The CDR3 sequence is CSAGQTRNTEAFF.

Measured by frequency, this clonotype is hyperexpanded. The rearrangement uses TRBV12-3 or TRBV12-4 and TRBJ2-3; TCRdb calls TRBD2, which cannot be checked without DNA. This CDR3 region has 15 residues. The chain's CDR3 is CASSSWRGSPDTQYF.

The chain combines TRBV29-1 with TRBJ2-3; absent DNA, TCRdb's TRBD2 call cannot be checked. The germline V gene has CDR1 SQVTM and CDR2 ANQGSEA. The CDR3 has 15 residues. Here the CDR3 reads CSVEEEGHRADTQYF.

The chain has TRBV7-9 and TRBJ2-3; TCRdb lists TRBD1, though no DNA is available to test this call. The germline gives CDR1 SEHNR, CDR2 FQNEAQ (reference sequence). The CDR3 consists of 14 residues. CDR3 protein: CASSDRASTDTQYF. Looking up the rest from reference TRBV7-9 and TRBJ2-3 gives the full variable domain: DTGVSQNPRHKITKRGQNVTFRCDPISEHNRLYWYRQTLGQGPEFLTYFQNEAQLEKSRLLSDRFSAERPKGSFSTLEIQRTEQGDSAMYLCASSDRASTDTQYFGPGTRLTVL.

The chain joins TRBV13 to TRBJ1-3; there is no DNA to check the TCRdb D call of TRBD1. The CDR3 spans 14 residues. CDR1 and CDR2 (germline): PRHDT, FYEKMQ (reference sequence). The CDR3 is CASSVGGSGNTIYF.

V and J are TRBV6-5 and TRBJ1-2. The CDR3 is 16 amino acids. CDR1 MNHEY and CDR2 SVGAGI come from the germline V gene. CDR3 amino acids: CASSYSLLGTAYGYTF.

The chain recombines TRBV29-1 with TRBJ2-1; TCRdb's D call of TRBD2 is untestable without DNA. The germline V gene encodes CDR1 SQVTM and CDR2 ANQGSEA. The CDR3 is 15 amino acids. CDR3 protein: CSLEGGLAGHNEQFF.

In terms of frequency, this clonotype is medium-sized. The chain links TRBV2 to TRBJ2-5; TCRdb picks TRBD2, but there is no DNA to check that call. The CDR3 loop spans 12 amino acids. Germline loops: CDR1 SNHLY, CDR2 FYNNEI. The CDR3 spells CASTGLAETQYF.

The rearrangement uses TRBV27 and TRBJ2-2; TCRdb's assignment of TRBD2 cannot be checked, as there is no DNA. Germline assignment: CDR1 MNHEY and CDR2 SMNVEV (reference sequence). This CDR3 comprises 16 residues. The chain's CDR3 is CASSLGTSGNTGELFF.

The gene calls are TRBV9 and TRBJ2-3; the TCRdb D gene call, TRBD1, has no DNA to confirm it. The CDR3 is made up of 15 amino acids. Germline V gene lookup returns CDR1 SGDLS and CDR2 YYNGEE. CDR3 sequence: CASKPRDTSTDTQYF.

Here the CDR3 reads CSARDSGGFQETQYF. The chain uses TRBV20-1 and TRBJ2-5; TCRdb returns TRBD2, unconfirmable since there is no DNA. Germline V gene data show CDR1 as DFQATT and CDR2 as SNEGSKA (reference sequence). The CDR3 has 15 residues.